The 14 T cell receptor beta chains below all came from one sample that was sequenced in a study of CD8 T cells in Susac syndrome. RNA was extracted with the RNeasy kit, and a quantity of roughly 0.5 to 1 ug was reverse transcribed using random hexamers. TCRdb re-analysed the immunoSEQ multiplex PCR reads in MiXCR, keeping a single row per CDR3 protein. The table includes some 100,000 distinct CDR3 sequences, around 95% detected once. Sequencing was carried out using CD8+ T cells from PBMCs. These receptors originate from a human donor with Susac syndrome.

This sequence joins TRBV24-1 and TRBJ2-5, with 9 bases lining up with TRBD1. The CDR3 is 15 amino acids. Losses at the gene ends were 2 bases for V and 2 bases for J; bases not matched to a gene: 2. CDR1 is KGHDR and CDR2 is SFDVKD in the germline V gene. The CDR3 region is CATSDSGQGQETQYF. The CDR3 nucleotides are TGTGCCACCAGTGATTCAGGACAGGGGCAAGAGACCCAGTACTTC.

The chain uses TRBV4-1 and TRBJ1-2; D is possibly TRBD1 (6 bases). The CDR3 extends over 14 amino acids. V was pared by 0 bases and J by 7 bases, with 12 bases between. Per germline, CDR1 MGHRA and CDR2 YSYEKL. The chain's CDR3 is CASSQDNREVGYTF. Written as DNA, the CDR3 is TGCGCCAGCAGCCAAGATAACAGGGAGGTTGGCTACACCTTC.

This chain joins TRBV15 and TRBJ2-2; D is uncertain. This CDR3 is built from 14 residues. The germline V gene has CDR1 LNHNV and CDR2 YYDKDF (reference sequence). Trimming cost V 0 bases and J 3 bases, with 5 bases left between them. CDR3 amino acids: CATSRDADTGELFF. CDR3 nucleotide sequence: TGTGCCACCAGCAGAGATGCGGACACCGGGGAGCTGTTTTTT.

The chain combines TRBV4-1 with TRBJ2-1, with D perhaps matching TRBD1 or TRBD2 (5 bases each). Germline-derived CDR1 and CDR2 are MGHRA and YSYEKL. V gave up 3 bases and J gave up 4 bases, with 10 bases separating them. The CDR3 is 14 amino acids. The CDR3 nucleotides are TGCGCCAGCAGCCAGCAGGGACCGTACAATGAGCAGTTCTTC. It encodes CASSQQGPYNEQFF.

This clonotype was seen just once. The CDR3 sequence: CASSPETNYGYTF. The CDR3 coding sequence is TGTGCCAGCTCACCGGAGACGAACTATGGCTACACCTTC. The rearrangement uses TRBV18 and TRBJ1-2; no firm D call. The V gene lost 3 bases and the J gene lost 2 bases, with 7 bases spanning the gap. The CDR3 length is 13 residues. CDR1 is KGHSH, CDR2 LQKENI, per germline.

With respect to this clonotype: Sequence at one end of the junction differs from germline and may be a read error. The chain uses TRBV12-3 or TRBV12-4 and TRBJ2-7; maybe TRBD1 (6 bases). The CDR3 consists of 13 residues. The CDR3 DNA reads TGTGCCAGCAGCCCGGACAGTCTTGGGGTACGGGGCTTC. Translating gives CASSPDSLGVRGF.

The CDR3 region is CASGASGTVDEQFF. CDR3 DNA: TGTGCCAGCGGAGCTAGCGGGACGGTCGATGAGCAGTTCTTC. The chain carries TRBV5-4 and TRBJ2-1; 9 bases agree with TRBD2. CDR1 SGHNT and CDR2 YYREEE come from the germline V gene (reference sequence). CDR3 size: 14 residues. V lost 7 bases, J lost 8 bases, and 10 bases stayed unmatched.

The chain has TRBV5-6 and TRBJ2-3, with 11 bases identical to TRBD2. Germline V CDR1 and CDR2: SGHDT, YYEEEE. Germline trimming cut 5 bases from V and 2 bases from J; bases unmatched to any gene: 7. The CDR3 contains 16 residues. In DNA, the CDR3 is TGTGCCAGCAGTTTAGCGGGGGGGCCGAACACAGATACGCAGTATTTT. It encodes CASSLAGGPNTDTQYF.

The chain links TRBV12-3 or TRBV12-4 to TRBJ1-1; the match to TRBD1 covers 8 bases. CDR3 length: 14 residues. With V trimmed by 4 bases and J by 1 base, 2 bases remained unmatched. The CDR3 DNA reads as TGTGCCAGCAGTTCAGGGGGCTGGAACACTGAAGCTTTCTTT. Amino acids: CASSSGGWNTEAFF.

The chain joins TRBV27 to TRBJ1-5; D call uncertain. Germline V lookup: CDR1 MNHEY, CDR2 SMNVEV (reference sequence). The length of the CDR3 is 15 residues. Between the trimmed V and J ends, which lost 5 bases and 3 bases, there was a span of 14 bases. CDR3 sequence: CASSPQPNNNQPQHF. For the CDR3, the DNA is TGTGCCAGCAGTCCCCAACCTAACAACAATCAGCCCCAGCATTTT.

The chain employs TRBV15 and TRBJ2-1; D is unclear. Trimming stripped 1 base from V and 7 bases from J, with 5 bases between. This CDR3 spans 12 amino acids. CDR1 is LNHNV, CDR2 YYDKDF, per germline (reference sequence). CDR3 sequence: CATSRVGNEQFF. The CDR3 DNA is TGTGCCACCAGCAGAGTGGGGAATGAGCAGTTCTTC. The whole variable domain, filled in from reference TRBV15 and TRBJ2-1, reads DAMVIQNPRYQVTQFGKPVTLSCSQTLNHNVMYWYQQKSSQAPKLLFHYYDKDFNNEADTPDNFQSRRPNTSFCFLDIRSPGLGDTAMYLCATSRVGNEQFFGPGTRLTVL.

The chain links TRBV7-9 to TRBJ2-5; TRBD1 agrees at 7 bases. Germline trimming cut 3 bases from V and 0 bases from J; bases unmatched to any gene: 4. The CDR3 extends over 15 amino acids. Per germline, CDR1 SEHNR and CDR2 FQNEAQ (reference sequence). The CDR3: CASSLQGDYQETQYF. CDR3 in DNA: TGTGCCAGCAGCTTGCAGGGGGATTACCAAGAGACCCAGTACTTC.

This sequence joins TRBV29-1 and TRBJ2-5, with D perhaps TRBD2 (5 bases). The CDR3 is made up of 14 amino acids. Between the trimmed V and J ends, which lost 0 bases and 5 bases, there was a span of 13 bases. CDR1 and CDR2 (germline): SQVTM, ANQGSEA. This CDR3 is CSVEDRRRGETQYF. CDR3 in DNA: TGCAGCGTTGAAGATCGGCGGAGAGGGGAGACCCAGTACTTC.

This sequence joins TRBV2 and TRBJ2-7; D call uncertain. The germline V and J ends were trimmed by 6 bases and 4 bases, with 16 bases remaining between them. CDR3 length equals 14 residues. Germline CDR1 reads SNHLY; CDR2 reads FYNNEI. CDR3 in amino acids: CASRVDPLEYEQYF. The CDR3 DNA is TGTGCCAGCAGGGTAGACCCTTTGGAGTACGAGCAGTACTTC.